This TCR beta chain was found in a study of T cell responses to AZD1222 COVID-19 vaccine. Study summary: It was second doses at about 4 or about 12 weeks that were pooled. Whole-study findings and limits: Targeting of unmutated variant regions was reportedly seen in nearly half of spike-specific TCRs.

The V and J ends lost 4 bases and 2 bases, in that order; junction bases with no gene match: 6. The CDR3 is 16 amino acids. Germline loops: CDR1 SGHTA, CDR2 FQGNSA. For this clone: The antigen is unknown.

Repertoires were generated with immunoSEQ multiplex PCR, while TCRdb's copy carries only in-frame clones and drops some. Among tens of thousands of clones listed, roughly 84% were seen once. Sequencing used peripheral blood, obtained on day 0 of AZD1222 vaccination. This TCR came from an adult in good health. V and J are TRBV7-2 and TRBJ2-5, with TRBD2 identical over 11 bases. The CDR3 DNA sequence: TGTGCCAGCAGCTCACATACTAGCGGGGGACAAGAGACCCAGTACTTC. Translation: CASSSHTSGGQETQYF.